The next 2 T cell receptor beta chains were all read from a single sample in a study of blood T cell repertoires in COVID-19. The repertoire was sequenced with immunoSEQ multiplex PCR; TCRdb's copy has only in-frame clones and lacks some. The table records about 240,000 clones, roughly 80% of them present only once. The sample comprised PBMCs or T cells enriched from blood (not recorded which). Every receptor here comes from a woman in her thirties or forties who had been exposed to COVID-19.

The V and J genes are TRBV18 and TRBJ1-1, with D hard to call. The V end lost 1 base, the J end lost 6 bases, and 15 bases lay between the germline ends. The CDR3 consists of 15 residues. The germline gives CDR1 KGHSH, CDR2 LQKENI. CDR3 residues: CASSPREQESSEAFF. The CDR3 nucleotides are TGTGCCAGCTCACCACGGGAGCAGGAAAGCTCTGAAGCTTTCTTT.

V and J are TRBV14 and TRBJ2-4; tentatively, D is TRBD2 (6 bases). The V gene's germline CDR1 is SGHDN and CDR2 FVKESK. This CDR3 contains 12 residues. V was trimmed by 1 base and J by 9 bases, leaving 7 bases between them. CDR3 sequence (DNA): TGTGCCAGCAGCCAAGGGGGAGGCATTCAGTACTTC. Translation: CASSQGGGIQYF.